The following is a T cell receptor (beta chain) sequence with its context. As yet, its antigen is unknown. The data originate from a study of T cell responses to AZD1222 COVID-19 vaccine. Findings and limits, study-wide: Among AZD1222 vaccinees, only 5 to 7 were seropositive at baseline.

V lost 6 bases and J 4 bases, leaving 6 bases between the germline ends. CDR1 and CDR2 (germline): SQVTM, ANQGSEA. The CDR3 is 10 residues long. Clones were read by immunoSEQ multiplex PCR, and TCRdb kept only the in-frame ones, dropping some. The sample includes some 250,000 clones, about 94% of them seen just once. V and J are TRBV29-1 and TRBJ1-1; D gene uncertain. This TCR was recovered from an adult who received the AZD1222 COVID-19 vaccine. Specimen: peripheral blood, collected 28 days after the second AZD1222 dose. Here the CDR3 reads CSVTGTEAFF. The CDR3 DNA follows: TGCAGCGTCACGGGCACTGAAGCTTTCTTT.